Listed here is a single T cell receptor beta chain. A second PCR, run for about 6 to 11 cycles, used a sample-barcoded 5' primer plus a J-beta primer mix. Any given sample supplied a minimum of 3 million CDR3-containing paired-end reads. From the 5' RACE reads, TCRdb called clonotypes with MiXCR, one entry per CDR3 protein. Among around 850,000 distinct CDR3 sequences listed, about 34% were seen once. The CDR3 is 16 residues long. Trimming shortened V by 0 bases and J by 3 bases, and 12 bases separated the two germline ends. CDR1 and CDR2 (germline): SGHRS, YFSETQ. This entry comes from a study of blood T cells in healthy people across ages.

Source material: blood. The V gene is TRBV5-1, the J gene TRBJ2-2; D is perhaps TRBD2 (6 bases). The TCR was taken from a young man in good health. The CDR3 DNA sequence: TGCGCCAGCAGCTTGGACCCGGCGGGGCACACCGGGGAGCTGTTTTTT. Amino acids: CASSLDPAGHTGELFF.